A selection of T cell receptor beta chains follows, all from one sample in a study of T-cell memory formation after mild COVID-19. TCRdb redid the calling of the 5' RACE reads with MiXCR, one entry per CDR3 protein. The data hold almost 250,000 distinct CDR3 sequences, with 15% observed a single time. The sequenced material came from PBMCs or a T cell subset sorted from them (not recorded which). Source of these receptors: an adult woman who had mild COVID-19 (a few samples of this study predate the infection). Cell type and time point are not known. Each CDR3 is given with its conserved first and last residue. The D gene is left open where the match is weak. Expanded clones are given a class, and other clones once, few, many or no size at all.

NA TRBJ2-7 few TRBV7-2 TGTGCCAGCTCCGGGACACCCAGCTCCTACGAGCAGTACTTC CASSGTPSSYEQYF
NA TRBJ2-1 few TRBV20-1 TGCAGTGCTAGAGATTCAGGGACCTACGGTGAGCAGTTCTTC CSARDSGTYGEQFF
NA TRBJ2-6 NA TRBV5-6 TGTGCCAGCAGCTCTCGGGTTGGGGCCAACGTCCTGACTTTC CASSSRVGANVLTF
NA TRBJ1-1 few TRBV7-9 TGTGCCAGCAGCTTAGAGGTAGGGCGAAGGACGAACACTGAAGCTTTCTTT CASSLEVGRRTNTEAFF
TRBD2 TRBJ2-5 NA TRBV7-2 TGTGCCAGCAGCTTAAGGCGGGAGAGGATGGAGACCCAGTACTTC CASSLRRERMETQYF
NA TRBJ1-1 few TRBV6-1 TGTGCCAGCACCCTTTCGCGGCAGAGCACTGAAGCTTTCTTT CASTLSRQSTEAFF
NA TRBJ1-1 few TRBV7-9 TGTGCCAGCGGTGCCATGAACACTGAAGCTTTCTTT CASGAMNTEAFF
TRBD1 TRBJ1-2 few TRBV29-1 TGCAGCGTTGAACCTCGACAGGGGGCGGATGGCTACACCTTC CSVEPRQGADGYTF
NA TRBJ2-5 few TRBV5-1 TGCGCCAGCAGCTTGGCTAATTCCCAAGAGACCCAGTACTTC CASSLANSQETQYF
TRBD1 TRBJ1-5 NA TRBV5-5 TGTGCCAGCAGCTTGGTGGGGGACAGGGTTAGTCTTCAGCCCCAGCATTTT CASSLVGDRVSLQPQHF
TRBD1 TRBJ2-1 many TRBV5-1 TGCGCCAGCAGCCCGGGACAGCGGACCTACAATGAGCAGTTCTTC CASSPGQRTYNEQFF
NA TRBJ2-5 few TRBV9 TGTGCCAGCAGAGGGATCATTCAAGAGACCCAGTACTTC CASRGIIQETQYF
NA TRBJ2-2 NA TRBV19 TGTGCCAGTACCCTGGGAGGCTACTCCGGGGAGCTGTTTTTT CASTLGGYSGELFF
TRBD2 TRBJ2-3 NA TRBV20-1 TGCAGTGCTAGAGATTTGAGACGAAGCGGGGGCTACACAGATACGCAGTATTTT CSARDLRRSGGYTDTQYF
NA TRBJ1-5 few TRBV27 TGTGCCAGCAGTTACAGAGACGAGAATCAGCCCCAGCATTTT CASSYRDENQPQHF
NA TRBJ1-1 few TRBV24-1 TGTGCCACCAGTGATTTTACAGGTGCTCCTTTCTTT CATSDFTGAPFF
TRBD2 TRBJ2-1 NA TRBV7-7 TGTGCTAGCAGCTTTGACTTAGCGGGAATAAATGAGCAGTTCTTC CASSFDLAGINEQFF
NA TRBJ1-2 NA TRBV24-1 TGTGCCACCAGTGATCCGGGACTCCTAGGTGATGGCTACACCTTC CATSDPGLLGDGYTF
TRBD2 TRBJ2-3 NA TRBV20-1 TGCAGTGCCCCGGGGAGCGGGAGAGGAACAGATACGCAGTATTTT CSAPGSGRGTDTQYF
NA TRBJ2-3 few TRBV7-9 TGTGCCAGCACCGCCGAAACGCAGTATTTT CASTAETQYF
TRBD2 TRBJ2-2 NA TRBV12-3/TRBV12-4 TGTGCCAGCATTAGACTAGCGAAAAACACCGGGGAGCTGTTTTTT CASIRLAKNTGELFF
NA TRBJ2-4 NA TRBV5-1 TGCGCCAGCAGCCTCCCTTCTACAGGGTTGTATAACATTCAGTACTTC CASSLPSTGLYNIQYF
NA TRBJ1-1 NA TRBV4-3 TGCGCCAGCAGCCTTGGGGCTTCAGGGCACACTGAAGCTTTCTTT CASSLGASGHTEAFF
TRBD1 TRBJ1-5 few TRBV2 TGTGCCAGCAGTCCCGCGGGACAGAGGGTCAATCAGCCCCAGCATTTT CASSPAGQRVNQPQHF
NA TRBJ1-6 NA TRBV2 TGTGCCAGCAGTGAAGTTGGAAGGCGATCGGTTTCACCCCTCCACTTT CASSEVGRRSVSPLHF
TRBD1 TRBJ1-5 NA TRBV2 TGTGCCAGCAGTAGGGACAGGGGACGGCAGCCCCAGCATTTT CASSRDRGRQPQHF
NA TRBJ2-7 few TRBV6-1 TGTGCCAGTCTGACAGAAGACTCCTACGAGCAGTACTTC CASLTEDSYEQYF
TRBD1 TRBJ1-1 NA TRBV7-2 TGTGCCAGCAGCCGCAGGACAGGGGGGCACACGAACACTGAAGCTTTCTTT CASSRRTGGHTNTEAFF
NA TRBJ1-2 few TRBV10-3 TGTGCCATCAGTGAGGGGGTTACAGGATTTAACTATGGCTACACCTTC CAISEGVTGFNYGYTF
NA TRBJ1-1 few TRBV7-8 TGTGCCAGCAGCCCCCGGGCAGGGGTAGTCGACACTGAAGCTTTCTTT CASSPRAGVVDTEAFF
TRBD1 TRBJ1-2 NA TRBV6-2/TRBV6-3 TGTGCCAGCAGTTACTCGTCTAGGGGGCTCTATGGCTACACCTTC CASSYSSRGLYGYTF